This T cell receptor (beta chain) was recovered during a study of Graves' ophthalmopathy and Graves' hyperthyroidism. This clonotype appeared many times. J gave up 7 bases and V 6 bases, and 12 bases lay outside the gene matches. CDR3 length: 14 residues. Germline CDR1 reads MNHEY; CDR2 reads SVGAGI. Researchers took RNA transcripts and amplified TCR beta CDR3 regions from them. First-round RT-PCR with HTBI primers preceded a second-round multiplex PCR. TCRdb reprocessed the multiplex PCR reads with MiXCR, giving one entry per CDR3 protein. The table shows about 370,000 distinct CDR3 sequences, with 17% occurring only once.

The sequence was collected from an adult woman with stable Graves' hyperthyroidism. V usage is TRBV6-5 and J usage is TRBJ2-7, with 7 bases lining up with TRBD2. Sequences were obtained from peripheral blood. The CDR3: CASSTRTSRGEQYF. CDR3 DNA sequence: TGTGCCAGCAGCACCCGGACTAGTCGAGGGGAGCAGTACTTC.